This paragraph covers one TCR beta chain sequence. This sample is drawn from a study of T cell responses to AZD1222 COVID-19 vaccine. Some clones are missing from TCRdb's copy, which holds only in-frame ones; the method was immunoSEQ multiplex PCR. In the table there are some 170,000 clones, around 90% of which are singletons. The CDR3 extends over 16 amino acids. CDR1 MNHEY and CDR2 SMNVEV come from the germline V gene (reference sequence). The germline V and J ends were trimmed by 7 bases and 7 bases, with 26 bases remaining between them. The chain uses TRBV27 and TRBJ2-7, with D possibly called TRBD1 or TRBD2 (5 bases each). The starting material was peripheral blood, obtained 28 days after the second dose of the MenACWY control vaccine. The clonotype was recovered from an adult who received the MenACWY meningococcal vaccine as a control. CDR3 in amino acids: CASKLLPEQATGEQYF. CDR3 nucleotide sequence: TGTGCCAGCAAACTCTTACCGGAACAGGCCACGGGGGAGCAGTACTTC.